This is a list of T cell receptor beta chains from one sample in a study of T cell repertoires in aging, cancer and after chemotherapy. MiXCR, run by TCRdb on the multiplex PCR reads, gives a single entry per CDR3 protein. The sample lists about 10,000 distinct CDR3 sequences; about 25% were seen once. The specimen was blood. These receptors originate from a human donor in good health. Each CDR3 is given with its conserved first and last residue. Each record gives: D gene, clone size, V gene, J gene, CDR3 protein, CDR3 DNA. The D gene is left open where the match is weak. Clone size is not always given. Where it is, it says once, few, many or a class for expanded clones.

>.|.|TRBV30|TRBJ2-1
CAWTPGEFNEQFF
TGTGCCTGGACCCCCGGGGAATTCAATGAGCAGTTCTTC
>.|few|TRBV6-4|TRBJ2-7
CASSDRPAGQSSYEQYF
TGTGCCAGCAGTGACCGGCCGGCAGGCCAGAGCTCCTACGAGCAGTACTTC
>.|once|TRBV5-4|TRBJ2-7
CASSLGRGADEQYF
TGTGCCAGCAGCTTAGGCAGGGGAGCGGACGAGCAGTACTTC
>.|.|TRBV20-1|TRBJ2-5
CSARVQGVEQYF
TGCAGTGCCCGTGTACAGGGAGTTGAGCAGTACTTC
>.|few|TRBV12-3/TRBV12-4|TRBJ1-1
CASSSSNTEAFF
TGTGCCAGCAGTTCCTCGAACACTGAAGCTTTCTTT
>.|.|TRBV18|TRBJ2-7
CASSPQPNYEQYF
TGTGCCAGCTCACCACAGCCCAACTACGAGCAGTACTTC
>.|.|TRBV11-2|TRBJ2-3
CASSSGLGDTQYF
TGTGCCAGCAGCTCCGGACTTGGGGATACGCAGTATTTT
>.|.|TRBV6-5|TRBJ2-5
CASSYGRGLIETQYF
TGTGCCAGCAGTTACGGCAGGGGATTAATTGAGACCCAGTACTTC
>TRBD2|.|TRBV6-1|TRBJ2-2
CASSLAGGPTGELFF
TGTGCCAGCAGTCTAGCGGGAGGGCCTACCGGGGAGCTGTTTTTT
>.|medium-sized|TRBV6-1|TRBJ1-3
CATSGNTIYF
TGTGCCACTTCTGGAAACACCATATATTTT
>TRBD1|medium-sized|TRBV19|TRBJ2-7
CASSQQTGTGYEQYF
TGTGCCAGTAGTCAGCAGACCGGGACAGGCTACGAGCAGTACTTC
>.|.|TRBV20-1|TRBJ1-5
CSASVGGRGGNQPQHF
TGCAGTGCTAGCGTGGGGGGCCGGGGGGGCAATCAGCCCCAGCATTTT
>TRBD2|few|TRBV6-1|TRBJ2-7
CASSGYLIGGSVLDEQYF
TGTGCCAGCAGTGGTTATCTCATCGGCGGGAGCGTTCTTGACGAGCAGTACTTC
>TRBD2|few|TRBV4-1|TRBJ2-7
CASSQDPGGYEQYF
TGCGCCAGCAGCCAAGACCCGGGGGGGTACGAGCAGTACTTC